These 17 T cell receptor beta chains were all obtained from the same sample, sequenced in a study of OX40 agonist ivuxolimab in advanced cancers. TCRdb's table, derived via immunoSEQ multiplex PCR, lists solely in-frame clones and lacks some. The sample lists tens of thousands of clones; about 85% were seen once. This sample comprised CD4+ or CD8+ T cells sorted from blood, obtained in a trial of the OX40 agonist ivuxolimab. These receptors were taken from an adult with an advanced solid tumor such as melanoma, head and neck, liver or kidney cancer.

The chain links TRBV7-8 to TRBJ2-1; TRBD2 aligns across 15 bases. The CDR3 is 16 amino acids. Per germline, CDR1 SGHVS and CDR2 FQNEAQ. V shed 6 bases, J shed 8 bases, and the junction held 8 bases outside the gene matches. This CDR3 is CASSPGTSGRWDEQFF. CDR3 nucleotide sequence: TGTGCCAGCAGTCCAGGGACTAGCGGGAGGTGGGATGAGCAGTTCTTC.

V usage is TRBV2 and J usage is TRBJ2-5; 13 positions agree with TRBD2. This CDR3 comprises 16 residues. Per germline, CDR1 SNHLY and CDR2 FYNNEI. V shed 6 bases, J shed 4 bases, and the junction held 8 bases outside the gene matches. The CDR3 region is CASSQPTSGGGETQYF. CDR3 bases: TGTGCCAGCAGCCAACCTACTAGCGGGGGGGGAGAGACCCAGTACTTC. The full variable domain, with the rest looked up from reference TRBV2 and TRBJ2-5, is EPEVTQTPSHQVTQMGQEVILRCVPISNHLYFYWYRQILGQKVEFLVSFYNNEISEKSEIFDDQFSVERPDGSNFTLKIRSTKLEDSAMYFCASSQPTSGGGETQYFGPGTRLLVL.

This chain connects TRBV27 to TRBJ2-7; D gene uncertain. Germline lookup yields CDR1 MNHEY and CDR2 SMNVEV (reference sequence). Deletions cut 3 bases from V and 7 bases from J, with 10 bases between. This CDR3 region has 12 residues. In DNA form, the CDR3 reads TGTGCCAGCAGTTTCCCTGGGGTGGAGCAGTACTTC. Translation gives CASSFPGVEQYF.

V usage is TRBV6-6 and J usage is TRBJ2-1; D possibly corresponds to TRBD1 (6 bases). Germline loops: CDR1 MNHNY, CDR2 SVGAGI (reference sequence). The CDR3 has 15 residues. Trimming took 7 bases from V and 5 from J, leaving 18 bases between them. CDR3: CASNLRRDTDNEQFF. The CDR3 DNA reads TGTGCCAGCAATCTGCGCCGGGACACTGACAATGAGCAGTTCTTC.

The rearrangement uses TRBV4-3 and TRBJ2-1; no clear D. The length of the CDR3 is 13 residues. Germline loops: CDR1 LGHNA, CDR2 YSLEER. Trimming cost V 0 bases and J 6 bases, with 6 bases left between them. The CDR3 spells CASSQDLGNEQFF. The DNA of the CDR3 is TGCGCCAGCAGCCAAGACCTCGGCAATGAGCAGTTCTTC.

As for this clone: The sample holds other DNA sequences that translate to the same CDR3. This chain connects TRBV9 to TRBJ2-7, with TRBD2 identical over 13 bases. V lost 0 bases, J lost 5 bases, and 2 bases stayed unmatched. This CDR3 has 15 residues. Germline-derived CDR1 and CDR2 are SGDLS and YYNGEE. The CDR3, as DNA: TGTGCCAGCAGCGTAGCCGGGACTAGCGGGAACGAGCAGTACTTC. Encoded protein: CASSVAGTSGNEQYF.

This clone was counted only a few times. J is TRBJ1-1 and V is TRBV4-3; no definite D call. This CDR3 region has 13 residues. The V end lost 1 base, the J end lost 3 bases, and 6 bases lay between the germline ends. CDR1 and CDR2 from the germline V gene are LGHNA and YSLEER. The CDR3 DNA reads TGCGCCAGCAGCCAAGTAAGGGACACTGAAGCTTTCTTT. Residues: CASSQVRDTEAFF.

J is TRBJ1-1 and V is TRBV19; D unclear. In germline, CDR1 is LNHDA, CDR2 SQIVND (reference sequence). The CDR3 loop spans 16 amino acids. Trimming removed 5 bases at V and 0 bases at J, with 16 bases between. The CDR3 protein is CASSPLLSGMNTEAFF. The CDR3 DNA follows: TGTGCCAGTAGTCCCCTCCTGTCCGGGATGAACACTGAAGCTTTCTTT.

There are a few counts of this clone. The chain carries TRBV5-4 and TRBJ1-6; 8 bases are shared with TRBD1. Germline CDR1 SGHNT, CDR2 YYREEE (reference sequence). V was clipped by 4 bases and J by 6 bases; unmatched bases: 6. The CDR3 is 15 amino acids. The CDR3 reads CASSIRDRTNSPLHF. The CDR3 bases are TGTGCCAGCAGCATCCGGGACAGGACTAATTCACCCCTCCACTTT.

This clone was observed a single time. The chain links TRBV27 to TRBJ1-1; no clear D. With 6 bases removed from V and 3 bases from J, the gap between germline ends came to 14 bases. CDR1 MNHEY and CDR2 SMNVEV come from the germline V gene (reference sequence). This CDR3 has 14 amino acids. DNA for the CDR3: TGTGCCAGCAGCTGGGCTAGCCGGGACACTGAAGCTTTCTTT. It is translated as CASSWASRDTEAFF.

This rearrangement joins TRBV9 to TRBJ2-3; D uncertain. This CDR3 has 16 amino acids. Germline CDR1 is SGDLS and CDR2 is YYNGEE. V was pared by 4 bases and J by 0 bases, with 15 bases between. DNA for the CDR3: TGTGCCAGCAGCACAATCAAGGGATTGAGCACAGATACGCAGTATTTT. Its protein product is CASSTIKGLSTDTQYF.

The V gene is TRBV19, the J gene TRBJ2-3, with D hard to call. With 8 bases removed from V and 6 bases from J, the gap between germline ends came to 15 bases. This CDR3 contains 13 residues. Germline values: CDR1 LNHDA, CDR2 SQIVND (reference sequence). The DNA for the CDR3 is TGTGCCAGTGGTAGTTCAGTTGGGGATACGCAGTATTTT. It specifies CASGSSVGDTQYF.

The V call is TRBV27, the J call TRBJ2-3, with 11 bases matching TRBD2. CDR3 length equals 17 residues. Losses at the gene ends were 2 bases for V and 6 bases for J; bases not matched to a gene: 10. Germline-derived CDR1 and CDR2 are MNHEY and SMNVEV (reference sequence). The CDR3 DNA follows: TGTGCCAGCAGTTTAATTCGGCTAGCGGGGGGCCCGGATACGCAGTATTTT. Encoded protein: CASSLIRLAGGPDTQYF.

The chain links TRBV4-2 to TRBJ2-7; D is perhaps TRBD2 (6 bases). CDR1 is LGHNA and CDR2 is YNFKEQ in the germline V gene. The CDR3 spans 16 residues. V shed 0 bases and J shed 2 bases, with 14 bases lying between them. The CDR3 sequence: CASSQEDGSGTYEQYF. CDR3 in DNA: TGTGCCAGCAGCCAAGAGGACGGGAGCGGAACCTACGAGCAGTACTTC.

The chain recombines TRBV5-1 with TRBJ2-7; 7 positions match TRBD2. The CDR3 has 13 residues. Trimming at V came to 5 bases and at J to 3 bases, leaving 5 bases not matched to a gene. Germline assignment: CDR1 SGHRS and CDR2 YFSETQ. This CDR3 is CASSRQRDYEQYF. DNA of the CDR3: TGCGCCAGCAGTCGACAGCGGGACTACGAGCAGTACTTC.

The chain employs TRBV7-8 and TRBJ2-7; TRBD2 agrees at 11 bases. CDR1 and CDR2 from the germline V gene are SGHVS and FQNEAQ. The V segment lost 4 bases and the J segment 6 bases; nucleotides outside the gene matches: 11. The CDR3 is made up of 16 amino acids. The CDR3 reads CASSSISGRAGFEQYF. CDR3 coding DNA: TGTGCCAGCAGCTCCATTAGCGGGAGGGCCGGCTTCGAGCAGTACTTC.

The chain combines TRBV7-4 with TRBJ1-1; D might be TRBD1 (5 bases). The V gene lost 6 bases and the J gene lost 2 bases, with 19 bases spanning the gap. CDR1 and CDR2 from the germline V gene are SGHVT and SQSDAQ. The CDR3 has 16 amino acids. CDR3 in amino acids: CASSSGPTTANTEAFF. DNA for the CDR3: TGTGCCAGCAGTTCTGGCCCTACGACAGCAAACACTGAAGCTTTCTTT.